The clone carrying this T cell receptor (beta chain) was picked up a small number of times. This entry comes from a study of molecular identifiers for immune sequencing clone quantification. Whole-study context: Four portions were sequenced after RNA from about 20,000 or 100,000 naive CD8 cells was split five ways in replicates.

Using its own MiXCR run on the PCR reads, TCRdb lists one record per CDR3 protein. The table lists about 630,000 distinct CDR3 sequences, 25% of them singletons. V lost 3 bases to trimming and J lost 5 bases; unmatched junction nucleotides: 7. Germline assignment: CDR1 SGDLS and CDR2 YYNGEE. The CDR3 runs 14 residues. This rearrangement joins TRBV9 to TRBJ2-5; 7 bases are shared with TRBD2. The sequence was collected from a human donor in good health. Some libraries in this study had Jurkat cell RNA spiked in. The sample taken for sequencing was naive CD8+ T cells from blood, with Jurkat cell RNA spiked in. Sample subset: FACS-sorted CD8+CD4-CCR7+CD45RA+ naive T cells. The CDR3: CASSATGGGETQYF. In nucleotides, the CDR3 is TGTGCCAGCAGCGCTACGGGAGGAGGGGAGACCCAGTACTTC. Filled out from reference TRBV9 and TRBJ2-5, the complete variable domain reads DSGVTQTPKHLITATGQRVTLRCSPRSGDLSVYWYQQSLDQGLQFLIQYYNGEERAKGNILERFSAQQFPDLHSELNLSSLELGDSALYFCASSATGGGETQYFGPGTRLLVL.